These 22 T cell receptor beta chains originate from one sample sequenced in a study of blood T cell repertoires in COVID-19. Repertoires were generated with immunoSEQ multiplex PCR, while TCRdb's copy carries only in-frame clones and drops some. The sample holds roughly 40,000 clones, 89% seen once. The sample taken for sequencing was peripheral blood. These receptors were taken from a human donor in a cohort sampled during active COVID-19.

The CDR3 protein is CASREIGRNEQFF. The DNA of the CDR3 is TGTGCCAGCAGGGAGATAGGTAGGAATGAGCAGTTCTTC. This chain connects TRBV6-5 to TRBJ2-1; D is undetermined. Germline values: CDR1 MNHEY, CDR2 SVGAGI. The V and J ends lost 6 bases and 7 bases respectively, with 13 bases between them. The CDR3 spans 13 residues.

The chain recombines TRBV6-1 with TRBJ2-3; 8 positions agree with TRBD1. With V trimmed by 2 bases and J by 2 bases, 3 bases remained unmatched. The CDR3 has 15 amino acids. The germline V gene encodes CDR1 MNHNS and CDR2 SASEGT. The CDR3 DNA follows: TGTGCCAGCAGTGAATGGGGACAGGACACAGATACGCAGTATTTT. It translates to CASSEWGQDTDTQYF.

This sequence joins TRBV7-2 and TRBJ2-7; 10 positions match TRBD1. Germline V CDR1 and CDR2: SGHTA, FQGNSA. The CDR3 length is 15 residues. Trimming cost V 2 bases and J 4 bases; bases outside gene matches: 5. CDR3 protein: CASSLPGQGPYEQYF. For the CDR3, the DNA is TGTGCCAGCAGCTTACCGGGACAGGGGCCTTACGAGCAGTACTTC.

The rearrangement links TRBV19 to TRBJ2-7; 10 bases map to TRBD2. The CDR3 extends over 15 amino acids. V lost 3 bases, J lost 4 bases, and 6 bases stayed unmatched. Per germline, CDR1 LNHDA and CDR2 SQIVND (reference sequence). CDR3: CASSIEAGGRYEQYF. DNA of the CDR3: TGTGCCAGTAGTATCGAAGCGGGAGGGCGGTACGAGCAGTACTTC.

This chain uses TRBV7-2 with TRBJ1-1, with D unresolved. From germline, CDR1 is SGHTA and CDR2 FQGNSA. Trimming took off 1 base at V and 4 bases at J, with 10 bases between the two ends. CDR3 length equals 14 residues. DNA for the CDR3: TGTGCCAGCAGCTTAGGGTTGGGGAGCACTGAAGCTTTCTTT. It translates to CASSLGLGSTEAFF.

This clone was observed a single time. The gene calls are TRBV19 and TRBJ1-4; no firm D call. Per the germline V gene, CDR1 is LNHDA and CDR2 is SQIVND (reference sequence). Trimming pared 8 bases from V and 5 bases from J, leaving 21 bases between. The CDR3 length is 16 residues. The CDR3 DNA is TGTGCCAGTTCTGTCTCCGGTGTGAGGTTAAATGAAAAACTGTTTTTT. This sequence encodes CASSVSGVRLNEKLFF.

CDR3 region: CASTAGGLSEAFF. The CDR3 DNA sequence: TGTGCCAGCACAGCAGGGGGCCTCTCTGAAGCTTTCTTT. The chain carries TRBV12-3 or TRBV12-4 and TRBJ1-1, with 8 nucleotides matching TRBD1. V gave up 7 bases and J gave up 6 bases; unmatched junction bases: 7. The CDR3 has 13 residues.

The CDR3 protein is CASSRDRINEKLFF. CDR3 nucleotide sequence: TGTGCCAGCAGCCGGGACAGAATTAATGAAAAACTGTTTTTT. The V and J genes are TRBV7-2 and TRBJ1-4; 7 nucleotides align to TRBD1. The ends lost 5 bases at V and 4 bases at J; junction bases unmatched: 4. The length of the CDR3 is 14 residues. The germline CDR1 and CDR2 sequences are SGHTA and FQGNSA.

This chain connects TRBV27 to TRBJ2-3, with TRBD2 matching 10 bases. Trimming removed 2 bases from V and 0 bases from J; junction bases left unmatched: 2. The length of the CDR3 is 16 residues. Germline V gives CDR1 MNHEY, CDR2 SMNVEV (reference sequence). The CDR3 nucleotides read TGTGCCAGCAGTTTAGGACTAGCGGTTAGCACAGATACGCAGTATTTT. This codes for CASSLGLAVSTDTQYF.

V usage is TRBV6-6 and J usage is TRBJ1-4, with D tentatively TRBD1 (5 bases). The CDR3 spans 12 residues. Germline CDR1 reads MNHNY; CDR2 reads SVGAGI (reference sequence). The V and J ends lost 8 bases and 4 bases respectively, with 8 bases between them. The CDR3 coding sequence is TGTGCCAGCGGGGGAGGTAATGAAAAACTGTTTTTT. Translation gives CASGGGNEKLFF.

V is TRBV19 and J is TRBJ2-7; D is possibly TRBD2 (5 bases). This CDR3 comprises 14 residues. Trimming removed 5 bases at V and 1 base at J, with 12 bases between. Germline V gene data show CDR1 as LNHDA and CDR2 as SQIVND (reference sequence). The CDR3 here is CASSLGEGSYEQYF. The CDR3 coding sequence is TGTGCCAGTAGTTTGGGTGAGGGTTCCTACGAGCAGTACTTC. Based on the CDR3 plus reference TRBV19 and TRBJ2-7, the full variable domain is DGGITQSPKYLFRKEGQNVTLSCEQNLNHDAMYWYRQDPGQGLRLIYYSQIVNDFQKGDIAEGYSVSREKKESFPLTVTSAQKNPTAFYLCASSLGEGSYEQYFGPGTRLTVT.

The chain recombines TRBV25-1 with TRBJ2-7, with 8 bases fitting TRBD1. This CDR3 region has 13 residues. After removal of 7 bases from V and 5 bases from J, the junction contained 7 bases not matched to a gene. CDR1 and CDR2 from the germline V gene are MGHDK and SYGVNS. DNA of the CDR3: TGTGCCAGCACCCGGACAGGGTTACACGAGCAGTACTTC. It codes for CASTRTGLHEQYF.

The J gene is TRBJ1-4, the V gene TRBV5-1; D is ambiguous. V lost 0 bases to trimming and J lost 2 bases, with 8 bases between them. The germline gives CDR1 SGHRS, CDR2 YFSETQ. The CDR3 has 15 residues. The CDR3 is CASSLAGITNEKLFF. CDR3 DNA sequence: TGCGCCAGCAGCTTGGCCGGGATTACTAATGAAAAACTGTTTTTT.

The rearrangement joins TRBV7-9 to TRBJ2-1; 9 bases align to TRBD2. The trim removed 2 bases at V and 4 bases at J, leaving 12 bases unmatched. This CDR3 has 18 residues. Germline assignment: CDR1 SEHNR and CDR2 FQNEAQ (reference sequence). The CDR3 is CASSLWKGGRASYNEQFF. The DNA of the CDR3 is TGTGCCAGCAGCTTATGGAAAGGCGGGAGGGCCTCGTACAATGAGCAGTTCTTC.

The chain joins TRBV18 to TRBJ2-3, with TRBD1 matching 9 bases. The junction had 1 base not matched to a gene; V was cut back by 3 bases and J by 0 bases. Germline CDR1 reads KGHSH; CDR2 reads LQKENI. The CDR3 runs to 15 residues. The CDR3 DNA is TGTGCCAGCTCACCGACAGGGGGAAGCACAGATACGCAGTATTTT. Translation gives CASSPTGGSTDTQYF.

The chain couples TRBV19 to TRBJ1-6; D unresolved. Trimming shortened V by 5 bases and J by 8 bases, and 28 bases separated the two germline ends. Germline V gene data show CDR1 as LNHDA and CDR2 as SQIVND (reference sequence). The CDR3 is made up of 19 amino acids. CDR3 sequence reads: CASSLRIMPLVPGDSPLHF. In nucleotides, the CDR3 is TGTGCCAGTAGTTTACGGATCATGCCTCTTGTGCCAGGCGATTCACCCCTCCACTTT.

The rearrangement links TRBV6-5 to TRBJ1-1; D may be TRBD1 (6 bases). The CDR3 sequence is 15 residues long. The ends were cut back, 6 bases at V and 1 base at J, with 15 bases in the middle. The germline gives CDR1 MNHEY, CDR2 SVGAGI. The CDR3 nucleotides are TGTGCCAGCAGAAAGACGACAGGAGCGAACACTGAAGCTTTCTTT. Its translation: CASRKTTGANTEAFF.

The V and J genes are TRBV3-1 (or the pseudogene TRBV3-2) and TRBJ1-4, with D possibly matching TRBD1 (5 bases). Germline-derived CDR1 and CDR2 are LGHDT and YNNKEL (reference sequence). The CDR3 consists of 13 residues. V lost 0 bases to trimming and J lost 16 bases, with 15 bases between them. CDR3 sequence: CASSQDQGRRKFF. CDR3 bases: TGTGCCAGCAGCCAAGATCAGGGTCGAAGGAAGTTTTTT.

The chain joins TRBV28 to TRBJ1-2; 8 bases line up with TRBD1. In germline, CDR1 is MDHEN, CDR2 SYDVKM. V gave up 6 bases and J gave up 8 bases; unmatched junction bases: 5. The CDR3 covers 12 residues. The DNA of the CDR3 is TGTGCCAGCAGACAGGGGGTTGGAGGCTACACCTTC. Its translation is CASRQGVGGYTF.

The chain combines TRBV27 with TRBJ2-7, with D perhaps TRBD2 (6 bases). The V gene's germline CDR1 is MNHEY and CDR2 SMNVEV (reference sequence). Between the trimmed V and J ends, which lost 5 bases and 3 bases, there was a span of 20 bases. This CDR3 contains 16 residues. CDR3 in amino acids: CASSPPGLLGDYEQYF. The CDR3 DNA reads as TGTGCCAGCAGTCCGCCGGGACTCTTAGGGGACTACGAGCAGTACTTC.

Turning to this clone: Other DNA sequences in the sample encode the same CDR3. CDR3 bases: TGTGCCAGCAGGGACAGGGTGGGGAGTGAAAAACTGTTTTTT. Amino acid sequence: CASRDRVGSEKLFF. V usage is TRBV2 and J usage is TRBJ1-4; 8 positions match TRBD1. With 6 bases clipped from V and 7 bases from J, the junction kept 7 bases outside the gene matches. Germline V gene data show CDR1 as SNHLY and CDR2 as FYNNEI. The CDR3 length is 14 residues.

J is TRBJ2-5 and V is TRBV6-6; D is possibly TRBD1 (6 bases). The CDR3 is 14 amino acids. The germline gives CDR1 MNHNY, CDR2 SVGAGI (reference sequence). Trimming removed 6 bases from V and 4 bases from J, with 15 bases in between. CDR3 DNA sequence: TGTGCCAGCAGCGAAACAGGGATGGGAGAGACCCAGTACTTC. Translated: CASSETGMGETQYF.